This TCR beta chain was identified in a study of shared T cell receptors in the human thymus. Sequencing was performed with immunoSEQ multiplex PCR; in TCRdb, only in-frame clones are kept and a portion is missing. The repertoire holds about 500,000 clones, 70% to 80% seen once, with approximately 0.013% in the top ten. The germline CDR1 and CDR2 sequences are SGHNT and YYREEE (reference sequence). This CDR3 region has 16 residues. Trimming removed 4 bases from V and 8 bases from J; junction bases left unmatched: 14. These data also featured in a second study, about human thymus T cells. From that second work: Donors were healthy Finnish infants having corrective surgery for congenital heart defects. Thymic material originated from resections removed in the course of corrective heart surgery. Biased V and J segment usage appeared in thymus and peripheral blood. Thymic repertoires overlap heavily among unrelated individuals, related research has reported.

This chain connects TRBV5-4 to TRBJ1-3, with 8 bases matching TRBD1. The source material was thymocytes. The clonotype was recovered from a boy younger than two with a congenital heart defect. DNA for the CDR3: TGTGCCAGCAGCCATGGGGGGCAGGGGGCCGTAGACACCATATATTTT. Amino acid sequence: CASSHGGQGAVDTIYF.